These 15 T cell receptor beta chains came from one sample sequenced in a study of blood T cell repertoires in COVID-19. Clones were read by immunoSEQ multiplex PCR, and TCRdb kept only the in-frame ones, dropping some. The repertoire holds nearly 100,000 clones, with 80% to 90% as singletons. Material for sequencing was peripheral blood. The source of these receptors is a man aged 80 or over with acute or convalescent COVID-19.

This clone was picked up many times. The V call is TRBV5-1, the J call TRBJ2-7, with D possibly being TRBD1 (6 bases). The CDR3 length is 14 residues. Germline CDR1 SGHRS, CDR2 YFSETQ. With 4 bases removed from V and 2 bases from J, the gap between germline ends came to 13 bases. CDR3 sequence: CASSMTGSTYEQYF. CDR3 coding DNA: TGCGCCAGCAGCATGACAGGATCCACCTACGAGCAGTACTTC.

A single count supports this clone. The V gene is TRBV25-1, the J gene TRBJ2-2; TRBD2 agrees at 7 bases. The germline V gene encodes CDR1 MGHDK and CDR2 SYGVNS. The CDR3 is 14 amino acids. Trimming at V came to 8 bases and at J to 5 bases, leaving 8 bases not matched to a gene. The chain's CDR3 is CASQVRGGTGELFF. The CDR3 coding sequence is TGTGCCAGCCAAGTGCGGGGAGGGACCGGGGAGCTGTTTTTT.

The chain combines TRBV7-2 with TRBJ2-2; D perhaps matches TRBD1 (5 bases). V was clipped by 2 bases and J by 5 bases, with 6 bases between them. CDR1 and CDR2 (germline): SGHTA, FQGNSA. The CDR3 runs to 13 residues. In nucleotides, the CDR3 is TGTGCCAGCAGCTTAAGGGGAACCGGGGAGCTGTTTTTT. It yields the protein CASSLRGTGELFF.

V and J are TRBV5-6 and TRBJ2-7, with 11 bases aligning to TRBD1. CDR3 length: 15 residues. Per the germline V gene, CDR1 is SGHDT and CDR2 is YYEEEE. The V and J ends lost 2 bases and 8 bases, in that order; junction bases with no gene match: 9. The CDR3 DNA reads TGTGCCAGCAGCTTAACCGGGACAGGGGGGGCCAAGCAGTACTTC. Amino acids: CASSLTGTGGAKQYF.

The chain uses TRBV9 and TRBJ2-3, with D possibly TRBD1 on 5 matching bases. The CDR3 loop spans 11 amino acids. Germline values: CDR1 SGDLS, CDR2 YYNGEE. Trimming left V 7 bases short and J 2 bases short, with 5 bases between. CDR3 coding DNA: TGTGCCAGCGGGGCCACAGATACGCAGTATTTT. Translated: CASGATDTQYF. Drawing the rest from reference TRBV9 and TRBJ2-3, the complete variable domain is DSGVTQTPKHLITATGQRVTLRCSPRSGDLSVYWYQQSLDQGLQFLIQYYNGEERAKGNILERFSAQQFPDLHSELNLSSLELGDSALYFCASGATDTQYFGPGTRLTVL.

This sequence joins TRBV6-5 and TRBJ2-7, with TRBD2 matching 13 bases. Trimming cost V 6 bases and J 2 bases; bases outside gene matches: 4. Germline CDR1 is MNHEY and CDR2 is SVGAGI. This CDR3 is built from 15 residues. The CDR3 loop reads CASSPGLAGTYEQYF. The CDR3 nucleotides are TGTGCCAGCAGCCCGGGACTAGCGGGGACCTACGAGCAGTACTTC.

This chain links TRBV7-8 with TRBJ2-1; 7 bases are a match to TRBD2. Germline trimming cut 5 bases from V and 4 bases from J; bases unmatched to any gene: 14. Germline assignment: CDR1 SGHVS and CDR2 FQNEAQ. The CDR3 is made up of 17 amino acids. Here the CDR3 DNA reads TGTGCCAGCAGCCCCGGGGTAGCGGGCGGCTTTTACAATGAGCAGTTCTTC. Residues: CASSPGVAGGFYNEQFF.

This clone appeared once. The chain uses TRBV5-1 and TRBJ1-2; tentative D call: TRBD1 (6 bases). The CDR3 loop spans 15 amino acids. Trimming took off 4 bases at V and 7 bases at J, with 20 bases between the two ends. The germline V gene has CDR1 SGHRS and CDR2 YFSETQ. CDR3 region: CASSPSFTGQGGYTF. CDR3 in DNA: TGCGCCAGCAGCCCGAGTTTTACAGGGCAAGGTGGCTACACCTTC.

CDR3 bases: TGTGCCAGTAGTATTGTCGGGACTACCTACAATGAGCAGTTCTTC. This sequence encodes CASSIVGTTYNEQFF. This sequence joins TRBV19 and TRBJ2-1; 7 nucleotides align to TRBD2. This CDR3 has 15 residues. Germline V gives CDR1 LNHDA, CDR2 SQIVND (reference sequence). V lost 3 bases and J lost 2; bases outside the gene matches: 4.

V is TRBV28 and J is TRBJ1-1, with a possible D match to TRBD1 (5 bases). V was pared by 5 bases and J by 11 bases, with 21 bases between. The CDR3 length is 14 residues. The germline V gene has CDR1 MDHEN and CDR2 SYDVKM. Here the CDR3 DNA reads TGTGCCAGCAGTATAGTCAGGGAGGGCGCGGAGGCTTTCTTT. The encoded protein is CASSIVREGAEAFF.

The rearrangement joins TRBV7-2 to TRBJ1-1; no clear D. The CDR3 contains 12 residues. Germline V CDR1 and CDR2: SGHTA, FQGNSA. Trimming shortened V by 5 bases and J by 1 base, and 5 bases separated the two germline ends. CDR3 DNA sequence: TGTGCCAGCAGCGGAGAGAACACTGAAGCTTTCTTT. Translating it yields CASSGENTEAFF.

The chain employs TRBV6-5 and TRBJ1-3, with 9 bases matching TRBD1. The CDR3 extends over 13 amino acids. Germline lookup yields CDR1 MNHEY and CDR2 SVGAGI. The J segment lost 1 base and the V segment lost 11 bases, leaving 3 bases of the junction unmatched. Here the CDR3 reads CAAGTGSGNTIYF. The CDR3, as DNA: TGTGCCGCGGGGACAGGGTCTGGAAACACCATATATTTT.

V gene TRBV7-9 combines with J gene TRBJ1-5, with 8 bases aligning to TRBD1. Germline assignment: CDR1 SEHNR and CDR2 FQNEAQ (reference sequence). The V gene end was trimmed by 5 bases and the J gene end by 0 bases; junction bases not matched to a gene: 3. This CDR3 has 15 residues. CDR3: CASSPTGDSNQPQHF. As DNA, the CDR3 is TGTGCCAGCAGCCCGACAGGGGATAGCAATCAGCCCCAGCATTTT.

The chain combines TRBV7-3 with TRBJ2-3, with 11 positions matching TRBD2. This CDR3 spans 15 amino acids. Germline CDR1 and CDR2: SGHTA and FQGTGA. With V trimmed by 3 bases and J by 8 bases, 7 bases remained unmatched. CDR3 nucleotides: TGTGCCAGCAGCTTTCAGGGACTAGCGGAGGGTACGCAGTATTTT. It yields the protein CASSFQGLAEGTQYF. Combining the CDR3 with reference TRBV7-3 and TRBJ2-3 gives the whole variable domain GAGVSQTPSNKVTEKGKYVELRCDPISGHTALYWYRQSLGQGPEFLIYFQGTGAADDSGLPNDRFFAVRPEGSVSTLKIQRTERGDSAVYLCASSFQGLAEGTQYFGPGTRLTVL.

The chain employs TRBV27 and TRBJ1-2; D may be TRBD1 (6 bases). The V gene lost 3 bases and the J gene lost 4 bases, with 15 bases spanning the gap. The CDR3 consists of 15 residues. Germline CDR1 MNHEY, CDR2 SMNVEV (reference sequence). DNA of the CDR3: TGTGCCAGCAGTTTGACGAGGGGGTCTATCTATGGCTACACCTTC. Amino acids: CASSLTRGSIYGYTF.